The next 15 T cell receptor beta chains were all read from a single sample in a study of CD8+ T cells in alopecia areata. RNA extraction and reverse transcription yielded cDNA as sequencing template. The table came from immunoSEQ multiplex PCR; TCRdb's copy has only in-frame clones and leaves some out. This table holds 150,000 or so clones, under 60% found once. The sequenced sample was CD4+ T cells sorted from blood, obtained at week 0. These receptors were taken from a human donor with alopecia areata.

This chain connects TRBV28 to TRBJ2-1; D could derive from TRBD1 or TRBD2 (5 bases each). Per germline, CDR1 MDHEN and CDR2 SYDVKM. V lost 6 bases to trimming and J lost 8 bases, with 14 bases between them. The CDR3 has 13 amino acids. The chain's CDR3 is CASSLGTWDEQFF. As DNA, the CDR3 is TGTGCCAGCAGCCTAGGGACGTGGGATGAGCAGTTCTTC. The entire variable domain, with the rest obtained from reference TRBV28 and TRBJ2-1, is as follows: DVKVTQSSRYLVKRTGEKVFLECVQDMDHENMFWYRQDPGLGLRLIYFSYDVKMKEKGDIPEGYSVSREKKERFSLILESASTNQTSMYLCASSLGTWDEQFFGPGTRLTVL.

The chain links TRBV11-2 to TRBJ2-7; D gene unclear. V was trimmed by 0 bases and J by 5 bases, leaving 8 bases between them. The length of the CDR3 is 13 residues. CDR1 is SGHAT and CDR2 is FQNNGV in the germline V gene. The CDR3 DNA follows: TGTGCCAGCAGCTTAGACTACCTTAACGAGCAGTACTTC. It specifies CASSLDYLNEQYF.

The CDR3 nucleotides read TGTGCCAGCAGTCCGGACAGGTCCTCCTATGGCTACACCTTC. Amino acids: CASSPDRSSYGYTF. The V and J genes are TRBV7-2 and TRBJ1-2; 7 bases are shared with TRBD1. Germline V lookup: CDR1 SGHTA, CDR2 FQGNSA. Losses at the gene ends were 6 bases for V and 4 bases for J; bases not matched to a gene: 8. The CDR3 spans 14 residues.

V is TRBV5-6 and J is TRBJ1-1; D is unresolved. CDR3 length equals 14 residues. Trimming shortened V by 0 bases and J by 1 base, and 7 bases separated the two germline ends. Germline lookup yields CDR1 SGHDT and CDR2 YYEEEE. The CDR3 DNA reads TGTGCCAGCAGCTTGGTAACAGCGAACACTGAAGCTTTCTTT. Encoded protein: CASSLVTANTEAFF. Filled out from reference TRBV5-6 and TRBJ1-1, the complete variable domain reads DAGVTQSPTHLIKTRGQQVTLRCSPKSGHDTVSWYQQALGQGPQFIFQYYEEEERQRGNFPDRFSGHQFPNYSSELNVNALLLGDSALYLCASSLVTANTEAFFGQGTRLTVV.

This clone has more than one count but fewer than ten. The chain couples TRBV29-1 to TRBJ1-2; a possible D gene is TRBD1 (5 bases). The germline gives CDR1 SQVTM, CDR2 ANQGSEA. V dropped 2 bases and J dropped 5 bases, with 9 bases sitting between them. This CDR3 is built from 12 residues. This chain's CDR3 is CSVEQGFYGYTF. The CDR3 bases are TGCAGCGTTGAACAGGGTTTTTATGGCTACACCTTC.

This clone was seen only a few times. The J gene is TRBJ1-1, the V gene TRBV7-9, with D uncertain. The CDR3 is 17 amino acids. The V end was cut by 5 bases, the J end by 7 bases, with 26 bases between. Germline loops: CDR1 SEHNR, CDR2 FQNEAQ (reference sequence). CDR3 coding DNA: TGTGCCAGCAGCCACAATCCCGGGATTCAAGCTTATAATGAAGCTTTCTTT. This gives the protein CASSHNPGIQAYNEAFF.

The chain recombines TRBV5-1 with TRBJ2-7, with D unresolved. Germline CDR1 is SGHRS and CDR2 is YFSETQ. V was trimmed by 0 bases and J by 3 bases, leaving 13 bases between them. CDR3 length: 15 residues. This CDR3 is CASSLDGDRFYEQYF. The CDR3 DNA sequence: TGCGCCAGCAGCTTGGACGGAGACCGATTCTACGAGCAGTACTTC.

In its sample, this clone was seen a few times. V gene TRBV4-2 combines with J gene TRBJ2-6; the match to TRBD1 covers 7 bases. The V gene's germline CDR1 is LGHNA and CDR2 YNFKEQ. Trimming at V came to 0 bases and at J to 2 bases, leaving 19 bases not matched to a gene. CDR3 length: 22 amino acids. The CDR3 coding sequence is TGTGCCAGCAGCCAAGATCTACGAGTTATGGGACAGTTTGAGGCTGGGGCCAACGTCCTGACTTTC. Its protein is CASSQDLRVMGQFEAGANVLTF.

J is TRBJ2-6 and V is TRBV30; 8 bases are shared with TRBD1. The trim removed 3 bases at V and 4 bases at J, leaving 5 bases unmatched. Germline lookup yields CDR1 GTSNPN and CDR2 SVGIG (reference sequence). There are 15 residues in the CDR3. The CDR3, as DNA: TGTGCCTGGAGCCCAGGGGGCGCCGGGGCCAACGTCCTGACTTTC. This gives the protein CAWSPGGAGANVLTF. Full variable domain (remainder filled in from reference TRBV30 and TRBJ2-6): SQTIHQWPATLVQPVGSPLSLECTVEGTSNPNLYWYRQAAGRGLQLLFYSVGIGQISSEVPQNLSASRPQDRQFILSSKKLLLSDSGFYLCAWSPGGAGANVLTFGAGSRLTVL.

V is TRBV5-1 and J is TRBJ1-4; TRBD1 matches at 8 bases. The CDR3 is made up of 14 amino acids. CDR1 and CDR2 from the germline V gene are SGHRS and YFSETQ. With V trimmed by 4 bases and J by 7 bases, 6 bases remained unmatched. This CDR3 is CASSPDREGEKLFF. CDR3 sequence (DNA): TGCGCCAGCAGCCCGGACAGGGAAGGTGAAAAACTGTTTTTT.

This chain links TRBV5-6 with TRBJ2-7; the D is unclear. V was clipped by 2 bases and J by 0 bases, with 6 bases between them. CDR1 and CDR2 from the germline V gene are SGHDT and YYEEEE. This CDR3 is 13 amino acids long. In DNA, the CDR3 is TGTGCCAGCAGCTTTGTGAGCTCCTACGAGCAGTACTTC. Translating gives CASSFVSSYEQYF.

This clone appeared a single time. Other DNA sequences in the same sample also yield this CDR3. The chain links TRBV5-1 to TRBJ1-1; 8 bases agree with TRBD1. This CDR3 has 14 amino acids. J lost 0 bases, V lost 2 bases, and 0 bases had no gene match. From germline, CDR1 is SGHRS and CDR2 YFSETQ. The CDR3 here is CASSLQGVNTEAFF. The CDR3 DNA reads TGCGCCAGCAGCTTACAGGGGGTGAACACTGAAGCTTTCTTT.

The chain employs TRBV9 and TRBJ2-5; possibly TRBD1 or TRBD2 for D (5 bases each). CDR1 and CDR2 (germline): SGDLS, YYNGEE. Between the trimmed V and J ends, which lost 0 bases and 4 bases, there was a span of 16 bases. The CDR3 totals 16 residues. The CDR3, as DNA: TGTGCCAGCAGCGTAGCGGCCCGGTCTGGGGGAGAGACCCAGTACTTC. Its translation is CASSVAARSGGETQYF.

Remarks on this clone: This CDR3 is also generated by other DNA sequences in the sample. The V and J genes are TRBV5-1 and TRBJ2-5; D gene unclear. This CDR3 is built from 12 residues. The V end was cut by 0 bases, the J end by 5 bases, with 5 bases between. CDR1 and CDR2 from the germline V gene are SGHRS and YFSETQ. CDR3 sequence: CASSLAGETQYF. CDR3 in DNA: TGCGCCAGCAGCTTGGCCGGGGAGACCCAGTACTTC.

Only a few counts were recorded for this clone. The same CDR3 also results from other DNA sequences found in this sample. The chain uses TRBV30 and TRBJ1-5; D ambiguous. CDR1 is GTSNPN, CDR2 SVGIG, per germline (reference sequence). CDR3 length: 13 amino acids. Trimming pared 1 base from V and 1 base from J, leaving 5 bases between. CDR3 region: CAWSGGSNQPQHF. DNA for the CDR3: TGTGCCTGGAGTGGCGGGAGCAATCAGCCCCAGCATTTT.